The 24 T cell receptor beta chains below all came from one sample that was sequenced in a study of early T cells in non-severe SARS-CoV-2 infection. Via MiXCR, TCRdb re-called the 5' RACE reads, giving one row per CDR3 protein. The sample carries over 60,000 distinct CDR3 sequences, approximately 13% recorded once. Sample: whole blood, taken at baseline. Every receptor here comes from an adult who was a healthcare worker with PCR-confirmed SARS-CoV-2 infection or an uninfected control (not recorded which).

The chain combines TRBV25-1 with TRBJ2-5; D is unclear. V dropped 6 bases and J dropped 5 bases, with 16 bases sitting between them. Germline lookup yields CDR1 MGHDK and CDR2 SYGVNS. The CDR3 is made up of 14 amino acids. CDR3 DNA sequence: TGTGCCAGCAGCCGGCTTAGGGATGCGGAGACCCAGTACTTC. Amino acid sequence: CASSRLRDAETQYF.

This clonotype was seen a handful of times. The CDR3 reads CASSPGTDIPYGYTF. For the CDR3, the DNA is TGTGCCAGCTCACCGGGGACAGACATACCCTATGGCTACACCTTC. V gene TRBV18 combines with J gene TRBJ1-2, with 7 bases identical to TRBD1. The ends lost 3 bases at V and 4 bases at J; junction bases unmatched: 8. Germline lookup yields CDR1 KGHSH and CDR2 LQKENI. The CDR3 spans 15 residues.

V and J are TRBV11-2 and TRBJ2-7; D may match TRBD1 or TRBD2 (5 bases each). V was cut by 5 bases and J by 2 bases, with 13 bases left in between. The CDR3 runs 14 residues. Germline CDR1 SGHAT, CDR2 FQNNGV. CDR3 region: CASSRDGVAYEQYF. CDR3 bases: TGTGCCAGCAGCCGGGACGGGGTCGCCTACGAGCAGTACTTC.

This clonotype came up a few times. The chain employs TRBV2 and TRBJ1-5, with 8 bases matching TRBD1. The CDR3 sequence is 19 residues long. Germline values: CDR1 SNHLY, CDR2 FYNNEI. The V gene end was trimmed by 8 bases and the J gene end by 2 bases; junction bases not matched to a gene: 20. The chain's CDR3 is CASASQAGGQGLGNQPQHF. The CDR3 DNA follows: TGTGCCAGCGCAAGCCAGGCGGGAGGACAGGGTCTCGGCAATCAGCCCCAGCATTTT.

The genes are TRBV5-4 and TRBJ1-1; TRBD1 matches 7 bases. V gave up 2 bases and J gave up 2 bases; unmatched junction bases: 3. The germline gives CDR1 SGHNT, CDR2 YYREEE (reference sequence). The CDR3 consists of 14 residues. In DNA, the CDR3 is TGTGCCAGCAGCTTAAGGGGGCCTAACACTGAAGCTTTCTTT. Its translation is CASSLRGPNTEAFF.

Many counts were recorded for this clonotype. The CDR3 region is CASSRGPLNGNEQFF. CDR3 DNA sequence: TGCGCCAGCAGCCGGGGACCCCTTAATGGGAATGAGCAGTTCTTC. The chain joins TRBV4-3 to TRBJ2-1, with D perhaps matching TRBD1 or TRBD2 (5 bases each). The CDR3 spans 15 residues. Trimming stripped 4 bases from V and 7 bases from J, with 17 bases between. Germline V CDR1 and CDR2: LGHNA, YSLEER.

This clonotype turned up a few times. The V and J genes are TRBV27 and TRBJ2-7, with 9 bases aligning to TRBD1. J lost 4 bases, V lost 3 bases, and 4 bases had no gene match. Looked up from germline, CDR1 is MNHEY and CDR2 is SMNVEV (reference sequence). The length of the CDR3 is 14 residues. CDR3 region: CASSFQQGAYEQYF. The CDR3 region has the DNA TGTGCCAGCAGTTTCCAACAGGGGGCTTACGAGCAGTACTTC.

This clonotype was recorded a few times. V is TRBV4-1 and J is TRBJ1-4; D is perhaps TRBD1 (5 bases). The CDR3 extends over 16 amino acids. The V gene's germline CDR1 is MGHRA and CDR2 YSYEKL. V was clipped by 3 bases and J by 11 bases, with 22 bases between them. The CDR3 loop is CASSHAIGAQGQKLFF. The CDR3 nucleotides read TGCGCCAGCAGCCACGCTATCGGGGCCCAAGGGCAGAAACTGTTTTTT.

This clonotype was observed at least ten times. This sequence joins TRBV9 and TRBJ1-2; D is uncertain. Germline V lookup: CDR1 SGDLS, CDR2 YYNGEE. Trimming removed 4 bases from V and 8 bases from J, with 18 bases in between. The CDR3 covers 14 residues. CDR3 in DNA: TGTGCCAGCAGCCCCGGAATTGGGTCTAGCGGCTACACCTTC. This gives the protein CASSPGIGSSGYTF.

The rearrangement links TRBV6-5 to TRBJ1-2; no firm D call. Germline CDR1 and CDR2: MNHEY and SVGAGI. There are 14 residues in the CDR3. The V end was cut by 2 bases, the J end by 0 bases, with 7 bases between. The CDR3 sequence: CASSYGVTNYGYTF. CDR3 sequence (DNA): TGTGCCAGCAGTTACGGGGTTACTAACTATGGCTACACCTTC.

The V and J genes are TRBV6-2 or TRBV6-3 and TRBJ1-5, with TRBD1 as a possible D gene (6 bases). Germline lookup yields CDR1 MNHEY and CDR2 SVGEGT. Trimming pared 5 bases from V and 4 bases from J, leaving 9 bases between. The CDR3 loop spans 13 amino acids. The chain's CDR3 is CASSQTGNQPQHF. CDR3 in DNA: TGTGCCAGCAGTCAAACAGGGAATCAGCCCCAGCATTTT.

This clonotype was seen a handful of times. The rearrangement uses TRBV7-2 and TRBJ2-7; TRBD1 or TRBD2 may be the D gene (6 bases each). Per the germline V gene, CDR1 is SGHTA and CDR2 is FQGNSA. Between the trimmed V and J ends, which lost 5 bases and 4 bases, there was a span of 18 bases. CDR3 length equals 15 residues. This CDR3 is CASSPRLGGPYEQYF. The CDR3 DNA reads TGTGCCAGCAGCCCGAGACTGGGGGGCCCTTACGAGCAGTACTTC.

The table lists this clonotype with a few counts. The chain links TRBV4-2 to TRBJ1-1; 7 bases match TRBD1. The germline gives CDR1 LGHNA, CDR2 YNFKEQ. The trim removed 4 bases at V and 6 bases at J, leaving 11 bases unmatched. The CDR3 runs 15 residues. The CDR3 is CASSRDSDPGAEAFF. CDR3 nucleotide sequence: TGTGCCAGCAGCCGGGACAGTGACCCTGGGGCTGAAGCTTTCTTT.

This clonotype was recorded at least ten times. J is TRBJ2-1 and V is TRBV28; 9 bases align to TRBD1. Germline V gene data show CDR1 as MDHEN and CDR2 as SYDVKM. The CDR3 runs 16 residues. V lost 3 bases to trimming and J lost 5 bases; unmatched junction nucleotides: 8. CDR3 nucleotide sequence: TGTGCCAGCAGTTTCCCGACCGGGACAGGGAACAATGAGCAGTTCTTC. Its translation is CASSFPTGTGNNEQFF.

The V and J genes are TRBV5-1 and TRBJ1-3, with a possible D match to TRBD1 (5 bases). In germline, CDR1 is SGHRS, CDR2 YFSETQ. V was pared by 4 bases and J by 1 base, with 9 bases between. This CDR3 has 14 residues. The CDR3 spells CASSPGPSGNTIYF. CDR3 DNA sequence: TGCGCCAGCAGCCCGGGGCCTTCTGGAAACACCATATATTTT.

This chain connects TRBV28 to TRBJ2-7; D is perhaps TRBD2 (5 bases). The CDR3 has 15 residues. The germline V gene encodes CDR1 MDHEN and CDR2 SYDVKM. V lost 2 bases to trimming and J lost 2 bases, with 13 bases between them. The CDR3 DNA reads TGTGCCAGCAGTTTAGCCGACGGACTGCCCTACGAGCAGTACTTC. Amino acids: CASSLADGLPYEQYF.

This clonotype was found a few times. This chain links TRBV12-3 or TRBV12-4 with TRBJ1-5; D is unclear. This CDR3 spans 13 amino acids. V lost 11 bases and J lost 0, with 11 bases in between. The CDR3 DNA is TGTGCCTCTCTGCTGGGTAGCAATCAGCCCCAGCATTTT. Translating gives CASLLGSNQPQHF.

At least ten counts were recorded for this clonotype. This sequence joins TRBV7-6 and TRBJ2-3; D is uncertain. Germline-derived CDR1 and CDR2 are SGHVS and FNYEAQ. Trimming removed 1 base at V and 6 bases at J, with 17 bases between. The CDR3 consists of 16 residues. The CDR3 DNA is TGTGCCAGCAGCTTAGAGGCAAAGGGTGCGCGGGATACGCAGTATTTT. Its translation: CASSLEAKGARDTQYF.

This clonotype has a handful of counts. The gene calls are TRBV7-2 and TRBJ1-4; the D gene is possibly TRBD1 (6 bases). This CDR3 is built from 15 residues. Trimming stripped 2 bases from V and 5 bases from J, with 12 bases between. Germline V gives CDR1 SGHTA, CDR2 FQGNSA. Here the CDR3 DNA reads TGTGCCAGCAGCTTATCCACAGGGCGCAATGAAAAACTGTTTTTT. It specifies CASSLSTGRNEKLFF.

This clonotype was seen a few times. The chain recombines TRBV29-1 with TRBJ2-3; the D is unclear. This CDR3 spans 11 amino acids. CDR1 SQVTM and CDR2 ANQGSEA come from the germline V gene. V was trimmed by 3 bases and J by 5 bases, leaving 6 bases between them. The CDR3: CSVESRDTQYF. CDR3 sequence (DNA): TGCAGCGTTGAGTCCAGAGATACGCAGTATTTT.

This chain uses TRBV5-4 with TRBJ1-2; TRBD1 aligns across 10 bases. Trimming took 5 bases from V and 6 from J; bases not matched to a gene: 7. Per germline, CDR1 SGHNT and CDR2 YYREEE (reference sequence). This CDR3 is built from 14 residues. The CDR3 region is CASRIVGTGDGYTF. In nucleotides, the CDR3 is TGTGCCAGCAGGATTGTAGGGACAGGGGATGGCTACACCTTC.

This clonotype was counted ten times or more. The CDR3 is CASSSTGEKLFF. CDR3 in DNA: TGTGCCAGCAGTTCTACGGGTGAAAAACTGTTTTTT. The chain carries TRBV28 and TRBJ1-4; no clear D. Germline V gene sequence: CDR1 MDHEN, CDR2 SYDVKM. Trimming stripped 4 bases from V and 7 bases from J, with 7 bases between. This CDR3 is 12 amino acids long.

This clonotype appeared a few times. J is TRBJ2-2 and V is TRBV7-8; 10 nucleotides match TRBD1. Per the germline V gene, CDR1 is SGHVS and CDR2 is FQNEAQ. J gave up 6 bases and V 6 bases, and 10 bases lay outside the gene matches. The CDR3 length is 16 residues. This CDR3 is CASRAGTGVVAGELFF. CDR3 nucleotides: TGTGCCAGCAGGGCCGGGACAGGGGTTGTTGCCGGGGAGCTGTTTTTT. Full variable domain (remainder filled in from reference TRBV7-8 and TRBJ2-2): GAGVSQSPRYKVAKRGQDVALRCDPISGHVSLFWYQQALGQGPEFLTYFQNEAQLDKSGLPSDRFFAERPEGSVSTLKIQRTQQEDSAVYLCASRAGTGVVAGELFFGEGSRLTVL.

This clonotype was seen a handful of times. The CDR3: CASSLAQPYGYTF. For the CDR3, the DNA is TGTGCCAGCAGCTTAGCCCAGCCCTATGGCTACACCTTC. The V call is TRBV7-9, the J call TRBJ1-2; D is ambiguous. The CDR3 has 13 amino acids. Between the trimmed V and J ends, which lost 0 bases and 4 bases, there was a span of 6 bases. Looked up from germline, CDR1 is SEHNR and CDR2 is FQNEAQ (reference sequence). Based on the CDR3 plus reference TRBV7-9 and TRBJ1-2, the full variable domain is DTGVSQNPRHKITKRGQNVTFRCDPISEHNRLYWYRQTLGQGPEFLTYFQNEAQLEKSRLLSDRFSAERPKGSFSTLEIQRTEQGDSAMYLCASSLAQPYGYTFGSGTRLTVV.